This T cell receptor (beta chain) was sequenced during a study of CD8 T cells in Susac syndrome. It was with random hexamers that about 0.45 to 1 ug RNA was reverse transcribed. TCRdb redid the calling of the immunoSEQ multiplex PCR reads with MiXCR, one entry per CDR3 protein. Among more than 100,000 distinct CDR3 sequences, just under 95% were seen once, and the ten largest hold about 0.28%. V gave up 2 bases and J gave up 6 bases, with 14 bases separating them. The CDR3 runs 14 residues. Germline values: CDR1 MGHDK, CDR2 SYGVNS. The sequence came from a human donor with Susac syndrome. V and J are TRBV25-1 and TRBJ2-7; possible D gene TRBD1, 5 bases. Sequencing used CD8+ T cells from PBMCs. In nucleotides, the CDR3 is TGTGCCAGCAGTGAACAGGGCCGGACGAGCGAGCAGTACTTC. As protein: CASSEQGRTSEQYF.